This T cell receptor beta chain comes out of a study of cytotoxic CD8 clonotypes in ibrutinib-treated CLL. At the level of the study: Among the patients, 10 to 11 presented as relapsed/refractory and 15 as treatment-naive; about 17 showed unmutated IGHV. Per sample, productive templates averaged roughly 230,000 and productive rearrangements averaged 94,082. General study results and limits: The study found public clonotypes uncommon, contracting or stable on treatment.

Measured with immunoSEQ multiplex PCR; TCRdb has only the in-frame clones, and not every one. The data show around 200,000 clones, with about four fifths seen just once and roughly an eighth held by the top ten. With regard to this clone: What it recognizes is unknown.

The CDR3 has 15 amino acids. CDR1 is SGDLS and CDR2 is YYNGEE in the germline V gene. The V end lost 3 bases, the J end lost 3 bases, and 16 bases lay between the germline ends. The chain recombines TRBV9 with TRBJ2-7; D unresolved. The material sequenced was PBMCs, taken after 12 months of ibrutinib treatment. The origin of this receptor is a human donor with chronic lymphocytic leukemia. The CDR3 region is CASSEGSDTDYEQYF. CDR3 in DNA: TGTGCCAGCAGCGAGGGATCTGACACCGACTACGAGCAGTACTTC.